These T cell receptor beta chains were read from a single sample in a study of hypomethylating agent response in myelodysplastic syndrome. Assay used: immunoSEQ multiplex PCR; TCRdb lists only in-frame clones, some missing. The profile shows approximately 3,300 clones, about 88% of them singletons. The source was bone marrow, collected before or after starting hypomethylating agent treatment for myelodysplastic syndrome (not recorded which). The receptor source for this set is a human donor with myelodysplastic syndrome. Both conserved end residues are part of each CDR3. D genes are given only for firm matches.

D: TRBD2; J: TRBJ2-3; V: TRBV4-1; CDR3: CASSSGLVDTQYF
D: TRBD2; J: TRBJ2-5; V: TRBV30; CDR3: CAFRGEETQYF
D: TRBD1; J: TRBJ1-5; V: TRBV28; CDR3: CASTKDRANQPQHF
D: TRBD2; J: TRBJ2-6; V: TRBV6-6; CDR3: CASNQRGGANVLTF
D: TRBD1; J: TRBJ2-3; V: TRBV6-1; CDR3: CASSETGGGLDTQYF
D: -; J: TRBJ2-7; V: TRBV4-2; CDR3: CASSQNHGSSDEQYF
D: TRBD2; J: TRBJ2-1; V: TRBV2; CDR3: CASSPTSANNEQFF
D: TRBD2; J: TRBJ2-3; V: TRBV11-3; CDR3: CASSLNSGPTDTQYF
D: TRBD1; J: TRBJ2-1; V: TRBV7-9; CDR3: CASSSRPGQVQNNEQFF
D: -; J: TRBJ2-7; V: TRBV28; CDR3: CASSPIPPYYEQYF
D: TRBD1; J: TRBJ2-5; V: TRBV25-1; CDR3: CASSPGQVETQYF
D: TRBD1; J: TRBJ2-6; V: TRBV19; CDR3: CASSIGFGQGKPGANVLTF
D: -; J: TRBJ1-6; V: TRBV6-5; CDR3: CASSPGGTTPLHF
D: TRBD1; J: TRBJ2-2; V: TRBV5-8; CDR3: CASSFQTGGTGELFF
D: -; J: TRBJ2-7; V: TRBV28; CDR3: CASTHPPYEQYF
D: TRBD1; J: TRBJ1-2; V: TRBV13; CDR3: CASSLGTGNYGYTF
D: TRBD1; J: TRBJ2-2; V: TRBV27; CDR3: CASSLRQGAYTGELFF
D: -; J: TRBJ1-4; V: TRBV7-3; CDR3: CASSLVDEKLFF
D: TRBD2; J: TRBJ2-1; V: TRBV28; CDR3: CASSFASGSNEQFF
D: -; J: TRBJ1-2; V: TRBV5-4; CDR3: CASSLGASYGYTF
D: -; J: TRBJ2-5; V: TRBV7-2; CDR3: CASSPGRTQYF
D: TRBD1; J: TRBJ2-7; V: TRBV2; CDR3: CASIQDRGSYEQYF
D: -; J: TRBJ1-2; V: TRBV9; CDR3: CASSVGPNSNRYTF
D: -; J: TRBJ2-7; V: TRBV6-5; CDR3: CASGRGPTYEQYF
D: -; J: TRBJ2-4; V: TRBV5-6; CDR3: CASSLDPGMDIQYF
D: TRBD1; J: TRBJ2-1; V: TRBV5-1; CDR3: CASSSGTGNGNEQFF
D: -; J: TRBJ1-1; V: TRBV7-2; CDR3: CASSLASDWAGLEAFF
D: -; J: TRBJ1-4; V: TRBV30; CDR3: CAWSKRTGVNEKLFF
D: -; J: TRBJ2-5; V: TRBV7-2; CDR3: CASSPDWEETQYF
D: TRBD1; J: TRBJ2-1; V: TRBV19; CDR3: CASQKRDRAYNEQFF